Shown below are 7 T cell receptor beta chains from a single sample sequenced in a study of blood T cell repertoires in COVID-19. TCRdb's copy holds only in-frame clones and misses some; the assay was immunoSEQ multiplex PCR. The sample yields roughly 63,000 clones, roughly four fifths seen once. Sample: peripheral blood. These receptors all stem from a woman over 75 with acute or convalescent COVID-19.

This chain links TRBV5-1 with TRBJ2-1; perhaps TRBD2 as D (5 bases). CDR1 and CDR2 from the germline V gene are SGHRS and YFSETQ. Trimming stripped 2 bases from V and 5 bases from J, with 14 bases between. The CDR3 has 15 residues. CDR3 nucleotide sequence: TGCGCCAGCAGCTTTATCAGCGGAGTAGACAATGAGCAGTTCTTC. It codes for CASSFISGVDNEQFF.

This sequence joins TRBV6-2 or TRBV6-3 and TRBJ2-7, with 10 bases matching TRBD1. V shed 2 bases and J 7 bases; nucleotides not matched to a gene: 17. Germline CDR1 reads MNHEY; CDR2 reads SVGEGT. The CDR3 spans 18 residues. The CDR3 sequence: CASSYVSSGTGVSWEQYF. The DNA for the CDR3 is TGTGCCAGCAGTTACGTGTCCTCCGGGACAGGGGTATCGTGGGAGCAGTACTTC.

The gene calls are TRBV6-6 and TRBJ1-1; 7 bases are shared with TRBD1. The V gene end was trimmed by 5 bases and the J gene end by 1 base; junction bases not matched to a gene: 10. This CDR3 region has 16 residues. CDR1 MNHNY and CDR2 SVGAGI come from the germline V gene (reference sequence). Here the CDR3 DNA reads TGTGCCAGCAGTCCCCCAACGGGACAGCAGAACACTGAAGCTTTCTTT. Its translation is CASSPPTGQQNTEAFF.

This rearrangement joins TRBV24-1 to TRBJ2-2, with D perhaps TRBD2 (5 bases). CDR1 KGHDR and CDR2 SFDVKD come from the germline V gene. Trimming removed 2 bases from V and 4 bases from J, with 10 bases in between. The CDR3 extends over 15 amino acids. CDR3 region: CATSDSRVLTGELFF. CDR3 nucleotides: TGTGCCACCAGTGATTCGCGGGTTCTCACCGGGGAGCTGTTTTTT.

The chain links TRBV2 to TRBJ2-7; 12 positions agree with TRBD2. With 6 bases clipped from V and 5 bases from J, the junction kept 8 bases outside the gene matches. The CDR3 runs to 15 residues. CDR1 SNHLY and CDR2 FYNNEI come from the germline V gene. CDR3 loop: CASSSGLAGPNEQYF. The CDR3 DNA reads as TGTGCCAGCAGCTCCGGACTAGCGGGACCAAACGAGCAGTACTTC.

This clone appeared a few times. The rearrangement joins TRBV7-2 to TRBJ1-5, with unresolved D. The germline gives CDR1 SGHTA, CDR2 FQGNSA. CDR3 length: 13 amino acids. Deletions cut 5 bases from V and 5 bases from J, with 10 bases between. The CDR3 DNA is TGTGCCAGCAGCCCGGTCACCGATCAGCCCCAGCATTTT. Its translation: CASSPVTDQPQHF. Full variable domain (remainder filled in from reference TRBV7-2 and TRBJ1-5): GAGVSQSPSNKVTEKGKDVELRCDPISGHTALYWYRQSLGQGLEFLIYFQGNSAPDKSGLPSDRFSAERTGGSVSTLTIQRTQQEDSAVYLCASSPVTDQPQHFGDGTRLSIL.

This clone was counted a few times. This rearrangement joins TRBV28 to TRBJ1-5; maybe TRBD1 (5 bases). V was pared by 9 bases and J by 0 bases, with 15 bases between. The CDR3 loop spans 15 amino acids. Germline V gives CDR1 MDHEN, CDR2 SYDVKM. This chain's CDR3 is CASRKGLYSNQPQHF. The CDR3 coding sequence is TGTGCCAGTAGGAAGGGGCTTTATAGCAATCAGCCCCAGCATTTT.